These 6 T cell receptor beta chains share one sample of origin, sequenced in a study of T cell responses to AZD1222 COVID-19 vaccine. Method: immunoSEQ multiplex PCR; TCRdb's copy keeps in-frame clones and lacks some. The profile shows about 110,000 clones, nearly 90% of them singletons. The sample consisted of peripheral blood, taken on day 0 of AZD1222 vaccination. Source of these receptors: an adult in good health.

The CDR3 sequence: CASSRSGTSHEQYF. The CDR3 bases are TGTGCCAGCTCCCGGTCCGGGACTAGCCACGAGCAGTACTTC. The V call is TRBV18, the J call TRBJ2-7, with TRBD2 matching over 9 bases. V lost 6 bases and J lost 5; bases outside the gene matches: 8. The CDR3 contains 14 residues. CDR1 is KGHSH, CDR2 LQKENI, per germline.

The rearrangement uses TRBV18 and TRBJ2-7; D not certain. This CDR3 is built from 14 residues. Looked up from germline, CDR1 is KGHSH and CDR2 is LQKENI. V gave up 0 bases and J gave up 0 bases, with 6 bases separating them. In DNA, the CDR3 is TGTGCCAGCTCACCACCGGGTTTCTCCTACGAGCAGTACTTC. It specifies CASSPPGFSYEQYF.

The chain carries TRBV5-1 and TRBJ1-4, with D possibly being TRBD1 (6 bases). The CDR3 contains 17 residues. The germline V gene has CDR1 SGHRS and CDR2 YFSETQ. V lost 0 bases and J lost 0, with 12 bases in between. The CDR3 region has the DNA TGCGCCAGCAGCTTGGGAGGGGGATCTGCAACTAATGAAAAACTGTTTTTT. Amino acids: CASSLGGGSATNEKLFF.

This clone came up a few times. The chain couples TRBV5-4 to TRBJ1-2, with 8 bases fitting TRBD1. Germline-derived CDR1 and CDR2 are SGHNT and YYREEE (reference sequence). V dropped 4 bases and J dropped 8; count of bases not matched to a gene: 4. The length of the CDR3 is 12 residues. CDR3 residues: CASSPDREGYTF. The DNA for the CDR3 is TGTGCCAGCAGCCCGGACAGGGAAGGCTACACCTTC.

The chain carries TRBV7-3 and TRBJ1-2; 10 positions match TRBD1. J lost 7 bases, V lost 5 bases, and 10 bases had no gene match. CDR1 SGHTA and CDR2 FQGTGA come from the germline V gene. The CDR3 sequence is 15 residues long. The CDR3 DNA sequence: TGTGCCAGCAGCCCGGACAGGGGGATGCGGAGTGGCTACACCTTC. Protein product: CASSPDRGMRSGYTF.

The V and J genes are TRBV27 and TRBJ1-2, with D perhaps TRBD1 (6 bases). The CDR3 totals 13 residues. V was cut by 3 bases and J by 5 bases, with 10 bases left in between. Per the germline V gene, CDR1 is MNHEY and CDR2 is SMNVEV (reference sequence). The CDR3 here is CASSFNREYGYTF. The CDR3 DNA sequence: TGTGCCAGCAGTTTTAACAGGGAATATGGCTACACCTTC.